This entry is about one T cell receptor beta chain. No antigen is known for it. The sample originates from a study of T cell responses to AZD1222 COVID-19 vaccine. Findings of the study overall: With dominance at 160-218 and 743-854, vaccine-associated CD4 TCRs spanned spike. Baseline serostatus was positive in only six or seven AZD1222 recipients.

Libraries were prepared by immunoSEQ multiplex PCR; TCRdb keeps only in-frame clonotypes and omits some of them. The sample has some 150,000 clones; approximately 86% are singletons. Trimming pared 11 bases from V and 4 bases from J, leaving 15 bases between. The CDR3 totals 13 residues. Germline loops: CDR1 SNHLY, CDR2 FYNNEI. The V call is TRBV2, the J call TRBJ1-3; weak D call: TRBD1 (5 bases). This receptor was taken from an adult who received the AZD1222 COVID-19 vaccine. This sample comprised peripheral blood, obtained 28 days after the second AZD1222 dose. The CDR3 sequence: CAPRGTRGNTIYF. The CDR3 DNA is TGTGCCCCCCGCGGGACGAGGGGAAACACCATATATTTT.